What follows are 27 T cell receptor beta chains derived from one specimen sequenced in a study of breast tumors, draining lymph nodes, adjacent tissues. TCRdb called the multiplex PCR reads again in MiXCR, with one record for every CDR3 protein. The sample lists fewer than 150,000 distinct CDR3 sequences, 21% seen once, with 2.2% in the top ten. Breast cancer patients provided tissue from their axillary draining lymph nodes. Sequencing was performed on axillary lymph node tissue. These receptors originate from a female donor with breast cancer. Some clones in this sample may be carry-over from other donors' samples.

This clonotype was recorded at least ten times. One junction end does not reproduce the germline sequence, and a read error may be involved. The chain employs TRBV5-1 and TRBJ2-2; 13 bases align to TRBD2. The CDR3 runs 16 residues. Germline V gene sequence: CDR1 SGHRS, CDR2 YFSETQ. CDR3 DNA sequence: TGCGCCAGCAGCTCAGGGACTAGCGGGAACCCCGGGGAGCTGTTTTTT. Translated, it gives CASSSGTSGNPGELFF. The full variable domain, completed using reference TRBV5-1 and TRBJ2-2, is KAGVTQTPRYLIKTRGQQVTLSCSPISGHRSVSWYQQTPGQGLQFLFEYFSETQRNKGNFPGRFSGRQFSNSRSEMNVSTLELGDSALYLCASSSGTSGNPGELFFGEGSRLTVL.

This clonotype was counted ten times or more. The chain couples TRBV20-1 to TRBJ2-1, with D hard to call. V shed 0 bases and J shed 3 bases, with 15 bases lying between them. Germline CDR1 DFQATT, CDR2 SNEGSKA (reference sequence). The CDR3 contains 16 residues. CDR3 region: CSARDPRGRSYNEQFF. In nucleotides, the CDR3 is TGCAGTGCTAGAGACCCCCGCGGCAGGAGCTACAATGAGCAGTTCTTC.

This clonotype occurred once. One base away lies a much larger clone, so this may be a sequencing read error. The chain uses TRBV19 and TRBJ2-1; no definite D call. Germline V gene data show CDR1 as LNHDA and CDR2 as SQIVND (reference sequence). The CDR3 extends over 13 amino acids. The CDR3 DNA is TGTGCCAGTAGCTACCTCGACGTCAGCGAGCAGCTCTTC. Its translation is CASSYLDVSEQLF. The full variable domain, in which reference TRBV19 and TRBJ2-1 provide the parts outside the CDR3, is DGGITQSPKYLFRKEGQNVTLSCEQNLNHDAMYWYRQDPGQGLRLIYYSQIVNDFQKGDIAEGYSVSREKKESFPLTVTSAQKNPTAFYLCASSYLDVSEQLFGPGTRLTVL.

The J gene is TRBJ2-4, the V gene TRBV7-2, with D possibly TRBD1 on 5 matching bases. V was trimmed by 5 bases and J by 0 bases, leaving 17 bases between them. This CDR3 spans 17 amino acids. Germline assignment: CDR1 SGHTA and CDR2 FQGNSA. In nucleotides, the CDR3 is TGTGCCAGCAGCCCGGGTGGGCAGGGATTAGCCAAAAACATTCAGTACTTC. It encodes CASSPGGQGLAKNIQYF.

This clonotype was counted ten times or more. The V call is TRBV19, the J call TRBJ2-5, with TRBD2 matching over 13 bases. Germline CDR1 and CDR2: LNHDA and SQIVND (reference sequence). The ends lost 6 bases at V and 1 base at J; junction bases unmatched: 2. CDR3 length equals 15 residues. This CDR3 is CASSRLAGGQETQYF. The DNA of the CDR3 is TGTGCCAGTAGCCGACTAGCGGGAGGCCAAGAGACCCAGTACTTC.

The chain combines TRBV14 with TRBJ1-6; no clear D. V shed 2 bases and J shed 7 bases, with 9 bases lying between them. The CDR3 length is 14 residues. CDR1 and CDR2 (germline): SGHDN, FVKESK. The CDR3 nucleotides are TGTGCCAGCAGCCAACAGTGGGAGAATTCACCCCTCCACTTT. Translated: CASSQQWENSPLHF.

Comments on this clonotype: A much larger clone differs by one base, so this may be a read error. The CDR3: CASNRDRGVYEQYF. The CDR3 DNA sequence: TGTGCCTCCAACCGGGACAGGGGTGTTTACGAGCAGTACTTC. This chain links TRBV6-1 with TRBJ2-7; the match to TRBD1 covers 10 bases. Germline CDR1 and CDR2: MNHNS and SASEGT. This CDR3 contains 14 residues. V was clipped by 11 bases and J by 4 bases; unmatched bases: 11.

This clonotype was counted at least ten times. The chain combines TRBV5-1 with TRBJ2-7; D is uncertain. V was clipped by 1 base and J by 2 bases, with 13 bases between them. This CDR3 spans 15 amino acids. CDR1 is SGHRS, CDR2 YFSETQ, per germline. This chain's CDR3 is CASSLKGATTYEQYF. The CDR3 DNA is TGCGCCAGCAGCTTGAAAGGAGCTACCACCTACGAGCAGTACTTC.

This clonotype was seen a few times. The chain has TRBV28 and TRBJ2-7; D remains unclear. The V gene's germline CDR1 is MDHEN and CDR2 SYDVKM. Trimming took 6 bases from V and 9 from J, leaving 24 bases between them. The CDR3 totals 15 residues. CDR3 region: CASSPLTRAQFGQYF. In nucleotides, the CDR3 is TGTGCCAGCAGCCCACTCACCCGGGCCCAATTTGGGCAGTACTTC.

The rearrangement joins TRBV18 to TRBJ1-1, with D possibly matching TRBD1 (5 bases). The CDR3 loop spans 15 amino acids. Germline lookup yields CDR1 KGHSH and CDR2 LQKENI. V lost 0 bases and J 6 bases, leaving 14 bases between the germline ends. The DNA of the CDR3 is TGTGCCAGCTCACCACCGGGGAGTCTGGGACCTGAAGCTTTCTTT. It is translated as CASSPPGSLGPEAFF.

Comment on this clonotype: A much larger clone lies a single base off, so this may be a read error. The CDR3 DNA reads TGCAGTACCCGCCCCCCTGGGGCCAACGTCCTGACTTTC. Encoded protein: CSTRPPGANVLTF. The chain combines TRBV20-1 with TRBJ2-6, with D hard to call. The germline CDR1 and CDR2 sequences are DFQATT and SNEGSKA (reference sequence). The CDR3 loop spans 13 amino acids. V was pared by 8 bases and J by 2 bases, with 10 bases between.

This clonotype has at least ten counts. The V gene is TRBV6-1, the J gene TRBJ2-7, with TRBD2 identical over 7 bases. Germline CDR1 is MNHNS and CDR2 is SASEGT. Trimming removed 2 bases from V and 3 bases from J; junction bases left unmatched: 4. The CDR3 consists of 14 residues. CDR3 sequence reads: CASSERSGGYEQYF. The CDR3 DNA reads as TGTGCCAGCAGTGAAAGGTCGGGGGGCTACGAGCAGTACTTC.

For this clonotype: A much larger clonotype is one base distant, so this may be a read error. The rearrangement uses TRBV11-2 and TRBJ2-3; D gene ambiguous. The J call could be wrong; TRBJ1-5 is a better fit for the DNA end. Germline V CDR1 and CDR2: SGHAT, FQNNGV. CDR3 size: 20 residues. This CDR3 reads CASSLGTAGFFGFSTDTQHF. The DNA for the CDR3 is TGTGCCAGCAGCTTAGGAACGGCTGGTTTTTTCGGTTTTAGCACAGATACGCAGCATTTT.

The chain links TRBV20-1 to TRBJ1-1; D is uncertain. This CDR3 is 13 amino acids long. The V gene's germline CDR1 is DFQATT and CDR2 SNEGSKA (reference sequence). The V end lost 2 bases, the J end lost 5 bases, and 12 bases lay between the germline ends. The CDR3 is CSARNPRGTEAFF. The CDR3 DNA reads as TGCAGTGCTAGAAATCCGCGAGGGACTGAAGCTTTCTTT.

On this clonotype itself: With a much larger clone just one base away, this may be a read error. The rearrangement joins TRBV12-3 or TRBV12-4 to TRBJ2-1, with D perhaps matching TRBD2 (7 bases). The CDR3 length is 17 residues. The CDR3 loop reads CASIKARGGGLHNEQLF. In DNA, the CDR3 is TGTGCCAGCATCAAAGCGCGTGGGGGGGGGCTCCACAATGAGCAGCTCTTC.

This clonotype was counted many times. The V and J genes are TRBV30 and TRBJ2-7; no reliable D call. The CDR3 loop spans 13 amino acids. The germline gives CDR1 GTSNPN, CDR2 SVGIG (reference sequence). V shed 1 base and J shed 2 bases, with 9 bases lying between them. In DNA form, the CDR3 reads TGTGCCTGGAGTGGTCAGTACCCCTACGAGCAGTACTTC. This translates into CAWSGQYPYEQYF.

As to this clonotype: A read error may be the cause here, since a much bigger clone is one base away. No conserved phenylalanine or tryptophan ends this CDR3, so it is likely a read error. The rearrangement links TRBV9 to TRBJ1-5, with D possibly being TRBD1 (6 bases). Trimming removed 3 bases from V and 6 bases from J, with 16 bases in between. Germline V CDR1 and CDR2: SGDLS, YYNGEE. This CDR3 is 15 amino acids long. Written as DNA, the CDR3 is TGTGCCAGCAGCGGGTTCGGGGGGCTCGGTCAGCCCCAGCATTCT. Its translation is CASSGFGGLGQPQHS.

This clonotype was detected only a few times. The chain joins TRBV3-1 to TRBJ2-1; D is unresolved. Trimming shortened V by 0 bases and J by 0 bases, and 12 bases separated the two germline ends. This CDR3 has 17 residues. CDR1 LGHDT and CDR2 YNNKEL come from the germline V gene (reference sequence). CDR3 nucleotide sequence: TGTGCCAGCAGCCAAGATATTCCGGGCCGCTCCTACAATGAGCAGTTCTTC. This sequence encodes CASSQDIPGRSYNEQFF.

This clonotype occurred many times. The gene calls are TRBV2 and TRBJ1-3; a weak D match, TRBD1 (5 bases). Germline CDR1 SNHLY, CDR2 FYNNEI. Trimming took 3 bases from V and 4 from J, leaving 10 bases between them. The CDR3 extends over 14 amino acids. CDR3 in DNA: TGTGCCAGCAGTGACGGGGCAAGGGGAAACACCATATATTTT. Translating gives CASSDGARGNTIYF. Full variable domain (remainder filled in from reference TRBV2 and TRBJ1-3): EPEVTQTPSHQVTQMGQEVILRCVPISNHLYFYWYRQILGQKVEFLVSFYNNEISEKSEIFDDQFSVERPDGSNFTLKIRSTKLEDSAMYFCASSDGARGNTIYFGEGSWLTVV.

This clonotype was seen ten or more times. The gene calls are TRBV9 and TRBJ2-3, with TRBD2 matching 14 bases. Germline CDR1 reads SGDLS; CDR2 reads YYNGEE. The CDR3 is made up of 15 amino acids. The trim removed 4 bases at V and 6 bases at J, leaving 4 bases unmatched. For the CDR3, the DNA is TGTGCCAGCAGCTCGGGACTAGCGGGAGTCGATACGCAGTATTTT. Its translation is CASSSGLAGVDTQYF.

This clonotype was detected many times. V usage is TRBV2 and J usage is TRBJ1-5; 10 bases line up with TRBD1. V dropped 6 bases and J dropped 5; count of bases not matched to a gene: 4. This CDR3 has 14 residues. CDR1 and CDR2 from the germline V gene are SNHLY and FYNNEI. The CDR3 nucleotides read TGTGCCAGCAGCGCCGGGACAGGGGATCAGCCCCAGCATTTT. This gives the protein CASSAGTGDQPQHF.

This clonotype was counted at least ten times. The chain's CDR3 is CASSQDPAGWQETQYF. DNA of the CDR3: TGCGCCAGCAGCCAAGACCCAGCGGGATGGCAAGAGACCCAGTACTTC. The rearrangement uses TRBV4-1 and TRBJ2-5; TRBD2 aligns across 7 bases. The CDR3 has 16 amino acids. V was pared by 0 bases and J by 2 bases, with 6 bases of the junction left unmatched. Per germline, CDR1 MGHRA and CDR2 YSYEKL.

With respect to this clonotype: This could be a read error, since a much larger clone is one nucleotide away. The chain couples TRBV19 to TRBJ1-2, with TRBD1 identical over 7 bases. Germline V gene data show CDR1 as LNHDA and CDR2 as SQIVND (reference sequence). CDR3 size: 15 residues. The CDR3 sequence: CANSSDRVWSNGYTF. Here the CDR3 DNA reads TGTGCCAATAGTAGCGACAGGGTGTGGAGTAATGGCTACACCTTC.

In its sample, this clonotype was seen many times. The V call is TRBV10-3, the J call TRBJ2-7; 12 positions agree with TRBD1. Germline CDR1 reads ENHRY; CDR2 reads SYGVKD. V shed 5 bases and J 7 bases; nucleotides not matched to a gene: 6. The CDR3 contains 14 residues. CDR3 sequence: CAISPGQGAREQYF. The DNA for the CDR3 is TGTGCCATCAGTCCGGGACAGGGGGCGCGAGAGCAGTACTTC.

The rearrangement uses TRBV6-1 and TRBJ1-6, with D possibly matching TRBD1 (5 bases). CDR3 length: 13 amino acids. The germline V gene encodes CDR1 MNHNS and CDR2 SASEGT. Between the trimmed V and J ends, which lost 5 bases and 8 bases, there was a span of 10 bases. The CDR3 region is CASSYGGDSPLHF. As DNA, the CDR3 is TGTGCCAGCAGTTATGGGGGAGATTCACCCCTCCACTTT.

CDR3 nucleotide sequence: TGTGCCAGCAGTCCATCATTGGACTATGGCTACACCTTC. Protein sequence: CASSPSLDYGYTF. The V call is TRBV28, the J call TRBJ1-2; D is undetermined. Trimming stripped 5 bases from V and 3 bases from J, with 10 bases between. This CDR3 is 13 amino acids long. Germline-derived CDR1 and CDR2 are MDHEN and SYDVKM.

This clonotype was picked up many times. One end of the junction varies from germline; a read error may be responsible. This chain's CDR3 is CATKGSREWIHF. In DNA form, the CDR3 reads TGTGCCACCAAGGGCTCTCGGGAATGGATCCACTTC. The chain joins TRBV7-9 to TRBJ2-5; TRBD2 might be the D (5 bases). Germline lookup yields CDR1 SEHNR and CDR2 FQNEAQ (reference sequence). The CDR3 is made up of 12 amino acids. Filled out from reference TRBV7-9 and TRBJ2-5, the complete variable domain reads DTGVSQNPRHKITKRGQNVTFRCDPISEHNRLYWYRQTLGQGPEFLTYFQNEAQLEKSRLLSDRFSAERPKGSFSTLEIQRTEQGDSAMYLCATKGSREWIHFGPGTRLLVL.